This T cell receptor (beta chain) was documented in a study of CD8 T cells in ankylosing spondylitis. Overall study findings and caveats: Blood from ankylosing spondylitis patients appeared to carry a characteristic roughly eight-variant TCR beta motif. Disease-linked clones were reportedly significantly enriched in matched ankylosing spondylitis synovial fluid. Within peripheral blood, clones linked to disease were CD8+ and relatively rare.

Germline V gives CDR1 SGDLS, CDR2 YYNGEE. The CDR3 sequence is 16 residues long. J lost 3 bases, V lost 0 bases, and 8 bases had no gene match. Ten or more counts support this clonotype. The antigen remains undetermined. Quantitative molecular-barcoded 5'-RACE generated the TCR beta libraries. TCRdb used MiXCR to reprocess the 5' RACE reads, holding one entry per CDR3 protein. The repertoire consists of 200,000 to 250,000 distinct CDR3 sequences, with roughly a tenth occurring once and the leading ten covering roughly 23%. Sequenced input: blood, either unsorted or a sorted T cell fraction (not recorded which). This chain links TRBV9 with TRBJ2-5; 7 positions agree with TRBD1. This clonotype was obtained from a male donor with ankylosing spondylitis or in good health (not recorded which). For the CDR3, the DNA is TGTGCCAGCAGCGTAGCGGCAGGGGGTCTAAAAGAGACCCAGTACTTC. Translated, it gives CASSVAAGGLKETQYF.